This T cell receptor beta chain was obtained from a study of T cell responses to AZD1222 COVID-19 vaccine (dated by TCRdb to about 2021). Looking at the study overall: AZD1222 recipients given second doses at about 4 weeks or at about 12 weeks were pooled, since spike-specific TCR depth and breadth were not found to differ between the two schedules. Trial participants were enrolled by age into subgroups of 18-55, 56-69 and 70-plus years, and roughly 160, 29 and 62 TCR-sequenced participants, respectively, were included in these subgroups. TCR sequencing was performed for over 230 trial participants, of whom some 200 were given two doses of AZD1222 and some 26 were given two doses of MenACWY control vaccine. The research as a whole found: Conclusions about previously exposed vaccinees are limited because only six or seven AZD1222 recipients were SARS-CoV-2 seropositive at baseline. Nearly half of unique spike-specific TCRs reportedly recognized epitopes outside regions mutated in the B.1.351 and B.1.1.7 variants. Participants were mostly white British and included more females than males, and it was suggested by the authors that clonal diversity may have been underestimated. No day 14 peak-response samples were available, so repertoires were characterized only after the peak T cell response. The vaccine-associated CD4 TCRs covered the entire spike protein, and the dominant responses fell in regions 160-218 and 743-854. In the small 56-69-year group, the increase in depth fell short of significance, most likely because of low power. A significant rise in spike-specific TCR breadth and depth was observed after two AZD1222 doses relative to day 0 and relative to MenACWY recipients.

The CDR3 regions of human TCRbeta chains were analyzed by immunosequencing. As for the original processing: Repertoire TCRs were checked for matches against a reference library of SARS-CoV-2-specific TCRs that had been generated using the MIRA antigen-specificity platform. Breadth meant the fraction of unique TCRs that were SARS-CoV-2-associated, whereas depth meant the fraction of total T cells that were SARS-CoV-2-associated. Using the MIRA data, each spike-specific TCR was mapped to the spike region that the TCR reacts to and placed in a CD4 or CD8 class. Log10-transformed breadth and depth values were compared by one-way ANOVA with Sidak's multiple comparisons tests. Imported from immuneACCESS, the table was reduced by TCRdb to in-frame sequences with V and J called. These copies leave out some clones; in studies compared against another copy, an unresolved V gene accounts for under half, and the cause of the remainder is not known. D and trimming were read from the DNA, whereas the V and J calls and clone size are those reported in that table. Recorded for this sample are approximately 130,000 clones; 92% of them occurred a single time. The biggest ten clones account for over 0.95% of the sample.

Trimming takes 4 bases from V and 0 bases from J, and the germline ends sit 15 bases apart. The CDR3 runs 17 amino acids, cysteine and phenylalanine included. Only the CDR3 part of the read is kept: 51 bases, read in frame from the first base. CDR1 and CDR2 are read off the germline V gene (reference sequence) as LGHDT and YNNKEL. Notes on this clone: It has no known antigen specificity. No clone much larger than this one lies a single base away; base qualities are absent.

The sample's time point label is to be understood as: baseline before first vaccination. The vaccinee samples were drawn from two UK trials, COV001 and COV002, one of which was a single-blind randomized controlled phase 2/3 trial testing AZD1222 (ChAdOx1 nCoV-19) in healthy adults. For TCRbeta chain sequencing, PBMC samples from trial participants were taken at day 0 and at day 28 after the second dose. The sequence came from an adult in good health. The sequences come from peripheral blood, collected on day 0 of AZD1222 vaccination. The V gene is TRBV3-1 (or the pseudogene TRBV3-2) and the J gene is TRBJ2-2; the D segment might be TRBD1 or TRBD2, since each matches 6 bases. The nucleotides read TGTGCCAGCAGCCGGCCGGGGGCCCTGACGAACACCGGGGAGCTGTTTTTT. This gives the protein CASSRPGALTNTGELFF.